This entry lists 11 T cell receptor beta chains sequenced from one sample in a study of T cell changes during pregnancy in multiple sclerosis. TCRdb keeps only in-frame clones here, not all; method: immunoSEQ multiplex PCR. The repertoire holds around 60,000 clones, with around 92% as singletons. Sequenced material: peripheral blood, taken in the second trimester of pregnancy. The source of these receptors is a female donor in good health, enrolled as a control in a pregnancy study.

The chain carries TRBV30 and TRBJ2-2; D not resolved. The CDR3 consists of 12 residues. V was pared by 3 bases and J by 0 bases, with 2 bases between. Germline V gives CDR1 GTSNPN, CDR2 SVGIG (reference sequence). The CDR3 DNA sequence: TGTGCCTGGAGCGCGAACACCGGGGAGCTGTTTTTT. It yields the protein CAWSANTGELFF.

The chain combines TRBV29-1 with TRBJ2-7; 7 positions match TRBD1. The CDR3 extends over 14 amino acids. Germline V CDR1 and CDR2: SQVTM, ANQGSEA. The trim removed 7 bases at V and 0 bases at J, leaving 9 bases unmatched. The CDR3 is CSAGQARPSYEQYF. Here the CDR3 DNA reads TGCAGCGCAGGACAGGCTCGCCCCTCCTACGAGCAGTACTTC.

The gene calls are TRBV4-1 and TRBJ1-5; D not resolved. V dropped 1 base and J dropped 2 bases, with 6 bases sitting between them. The CDR3 runs 14 residues. CDR1 MGHRA and CDR2 YSYEKL come from the germline V gene. CDR3: CASSQGLGNQPQHF. Written as DNA, the CDR3 is TGCGCCAGCAGCCAAGGGTTAGGCAATCAGCCCCAGCATTTT.

This chain uses TRBV11-2 with TRBJ1-6; no reliable D call. CDR1 and CDR2 from the germline V gene are SGHAT and FQNNGV. This CDR3 contains 14 residues. With 4 bases removed from V and 9 bases from J, the gap between germline ends came to 13 bases. The CDR3: CASSSTPDGSPLHF. The CDR3 DNA reads as TGTGCCAGCAGCTCGACACCTGACGGTTCACCCCTCCACTTT.

The chain uses TRBV18 and TRBJ1-1, with 12 bases that match TRBD1. Germline CDR1 KGHSH, CDR2 LQKENI. Trimming at V came to 3 bases and at J to 2 bases, leaving 1 base not matched to a gene. The CDR3 extends over 15 amino acids. The CDR3 loop is CASSPGQGANTEAFF. The CDR3 bases are TGTGCCAGCTCACCGGGACAGGGGGCCAACACTGAAGCTTTCTTT.

V and J are TRBV11-3 and TRBJ2-3; maybe TRBD2 (5 bases). Germline loops: CDR1 SGHNT, CDR2 YENEEA. Trimming removed 1 base from V and 5 bases from J, with 13 bases in between. The CDR3 has 15 residues. Here the CDR3 DNA reads TGTGCCAGCAGCTTAGCGGGGTCGAGCGGAGATACGCAGTATTTT. Amino acid sequence: CASSLAGSSGDTQYF.

V and J are TRBV6-6 and TRBJ1-2, with TRBD1 matching 11 bases. After removal of 0 bases from V and 7 bases from J, the junction contained 4 bases not matched to a gene. The length of the CDR3 is 15 residues. The germline V gene has CDR1 MNHNY and CDR2 SVGAGI (reference sequence). CDR3 sequence reads: CASSYSGQGVSGYTF. CDR3 nucleotides: TGTGCCAGCAGTTACTCGGGACAGGGGGTTAGTGGCTACACCTTC.

The chain is built from TRBV2 and TRBJ2-1, with 8 positions matching TRBD2. Germline V gene data show CDR1 as SNHLY and CDR2 as FYNNEI. V lost 5 bases, J lost 4 bases, and 4 bases stayed unmatched. The CDR3 is 14 residues long. The CDR3, as DNA: TGTGCCAGCAGTTCGACTAGCGCATACAATGAGCAGTTCTTC. Translation: CASSSTSAYNEQFF. Using reference TRBV2 and TRBJ2-1 for the parts outside the CDR3, the full variable domain is EPEVTQTPSHQVTQMGQEVILRCVPISNHLYFYWYRQILGQKVEFLVSFYNNEISEKSEIFDDQFSVERPDGSNFTLKIRSTKLEDSAMYFCASSSTSAYNEQFFGPGTRLTVL.

The chain recombines TRBV9 with TRBJ2-6; possibly TRBD2 for D (6 bases). The CDR3 is 18 residues long. Germline CDR1 and CDR2: SGDLS and YYNGEE. V was clipped by 4 bases and J by 3 bases, with 20 bases between them. This CDR3 reads CASSPYLGGAGGANVLTF. The CDR3 DNA is TGTGCCAGCAGCCCATACCTAGGAGGGGCGGGTGGGGCCAACGTCCTGACTTTC. The full variable domain, with the rest looked up from reference TRBV9 and TRBJ2-6, is DSGVTQTPKHLITATGQRVTLRCSPRSGDLSVYWYQQSLDQGLQFLIQYYNGEERAKGNILERFSAQQFPDLHSELNLSSLELGDSALYFCASSPYLGGAGGANVLTFGAGSRLTVL.

V gene TRBV21-1 combines with J gene TRBJ1-6; the table's D call, TRBD1, has no DNA check behind it. TRBV21-1 is tagged as a pseudogene. There are 13 residues in the CDR3. CDR3 sequence: CAISQGTNSPLHF. The CDR3 DNA follows: TGTGCCATTTCACAGGGGACAAATTCACCCCTCCACTTT.

The chain uses TRBV28 and TRBJ1-5, with D possibly TRBD1 on 6 matching bases. Germline loops: CDR1 MDHEN, CDR2 SYDVKM. The V and J ends lost 5 bases and 3 bases respectively, with 26 bases between them. There are 19 residues in the CDR3. This chain's CDR3 is CASSPRVSGGHRSNQPQHF. The CDR3 DNA reads TGTGCCAGCAGTCCCCGGGTCAGTGGGGGCCACAGATCCAATCAGCCCCAGCATTTT.